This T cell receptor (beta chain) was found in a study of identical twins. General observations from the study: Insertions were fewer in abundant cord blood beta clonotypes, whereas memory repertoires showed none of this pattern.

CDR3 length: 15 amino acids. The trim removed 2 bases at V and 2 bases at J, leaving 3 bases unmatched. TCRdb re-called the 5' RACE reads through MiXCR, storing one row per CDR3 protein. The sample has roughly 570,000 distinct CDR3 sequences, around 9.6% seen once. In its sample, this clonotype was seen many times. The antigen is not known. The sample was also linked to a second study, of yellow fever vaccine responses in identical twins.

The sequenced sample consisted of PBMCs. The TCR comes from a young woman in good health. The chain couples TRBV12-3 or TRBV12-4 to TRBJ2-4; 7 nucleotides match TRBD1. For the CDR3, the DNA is TGTGCCAGCAGTTTAAAAGGGGGCCCCAAAAACATTCAGTACTTC. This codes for CASSLKGGPKNIQYF.